This is a list of T cell receptor beta chains from one sample in a study of T cell responses to AZD1222 COVID-19 vaccine. Here immunoSEQ multiplex PCR was the method, and the copy in TCRdb shows in-frame clones only, minus some. The sample has more than 80,000 clones, 70% to 90% seen once; the top ten hold around 3.6%. Sequences were derived from peripheral blood, sampled 28 days after the second AZD1222 dose. The origin of the receptors is an adult who received the AZD1222 COVID-19 vaccine. The CDR3 runs from the conserved cysteine through the conserved F or W. Fields, in order: clone size, J gene, D gene, V gene, CDR3 protein, CDR3 DNA. D genes are given only for firm matches. Clone size is given for some rows only: seen once, a few or many times, or a class if the clone is expanded.

-,TRBJ1-5,-,TRBV19,CASSKTREDQPQHF,TGTGCCAGTAGTAAGACAAGGGAGGATCAGCCCCAGCATTTT
-,TRBJ2-1,-,TRBV19,CASSIAGAPYNEQFF,TGTGCCAGTAGTATAGCGGGGGCCCCCTACAATGAGCAGTTCTTC
once,TRBJ2-3,-,TRBV5-1,CASSLRGSTDTQYF,TGCGCCAGCAGCTTGCGGGGGAGCACAGATACGCAGTATTTT
-,TRBJ1-6,-,TRBV28,CASSLTQETSPLHF,TGTGCCAGCAGTTTAACTCAGGAAACTTCACCCCTCCACTTT
few,TRBJ2-7,-,TRBV7-9,CASTVGSSYEQYF,TGTGCCAGCACGGTAGGCAGTTCCTACGAGCAGTACTTC
-,TRBJ2-5,-,TRBV24-1,CATSDLLSQQETQYF,TGTGCCACCAGTGATTTGCTCTCCCAGCAAGAGACCCAGTACTTC
-,TRBJ2-5,TRBD2,TRBV6-2/TRBV6-3,CASSYQTSGAAETQYF,TGTGCCAGCAGTTACCAGACTAGCGGGGCCGCAGAGACCCAGTACTTC
once,TRBJ1-1,TRBD1,TRBV9,CASSPLTGAGAFF,TGTGCCAGCAGCCCACTAACAGGGGCGGGAGCTTTCTTT
-,TRBJ1-2,TRBD1,TRBV5-1,CASSSQGQGYGYTF,TGCGCCAGCAGCTCCCAAGGACAGGGCTATGGCTACACCTTC
-,TRBJ1-6,TRBD1,TRBV4-2,CASSHDRALNNSPLHF,TGTGCCAGCAGCCATGACAGGGCGCTAAATAATTCACCCCTCCACTTT
-,TRBJ1-4,-,TRBV28,CASSASALDSTNEKLFF,TGTGCCAGCAGTGCCTCCGCCCTTGATTCAACTAATGAAAAACTGTTTTTT
-,TRBJ1-2,-,TRBV6-5,CASSSPRGYFYGYTF,TGTGCCAGCAGCTCCCCCAGGGGATACTTCTATGGCTACACCTTC
-,TRBJ1-4,-,TRBV15,CATSRDTSGGEKLFF,TGTGCCACCAGCAGAGATACTAGTGGGGGTGAAAAACTGTTTTTT
-,TRBJ1-3,-,TRBV10-3,CAISGRATGDTIYF,TGTGCCATCAGCGGACGAGCAACCGGCGACACCATATATTTT
-,TRBJ2-3,TRBD1,TRBV24-1,CATSDPGQGAQDTQYF,TGTGCCACCAGTGACCCGGGACAGGGGGCGCAAGATACGCAGTATTTT
-,TRBJ2-1,-,TRBV7-9,CASTRGGSEQFF,TGTGCCAGCACCAGGGGGGGTTCTGAGCAGTTCTTC
-,TRBJ2-7,-,TRBV28,CASSSSGTIEQYF,TGTGCCAGCAGTTCGAGCGGAACCATCGAGCAGTACTTC
-,TRBJ1-6,TRBD1,TRBV6-5,CASSPGQGVSPLHF,TGTGCCAGCAGTCCCGGACAGGGAGTGTCACCCCTCCACTTT
-,TRBJ1-2,-,TRBV7-9,CASSFEEFYGYTF,TGTGCCAGCAGCTTCGAGGAATTCTATGGCTACACCTTC
once,TRBJ2-1,-,TRBV28,CASRLVGNNEQFF,TGTGCCAGCAGACTAGTGGGGAACAATGAGCAGTTCTTC
-,TRBJ1-5,-,TRBV30,CAWTDSNQPQHF,TGTGCCTGGACGGATAGCAATCAGCCCCAGCATTTT
-,TRBJ2-1,-,TRBV24-1,CATSDLNPDREQFF,TGTGCCACCAGTGATCTAAACCCCGACAGGGAGCAGTTCTTC
-,TRBJ1-4,-,TRBV5-1,CASSLNGNEKLFF,TGCGCCAGCAGCTTGAACGGTAATGAAAAACTGTTTTTT
-,TRBJ1-5,-,TRBV19,CASTTTQGFSNQPQHF,TGTGCCAGTACCACGACCCAGGGTTTTTCCAATCAGCCCCAGCATTTT